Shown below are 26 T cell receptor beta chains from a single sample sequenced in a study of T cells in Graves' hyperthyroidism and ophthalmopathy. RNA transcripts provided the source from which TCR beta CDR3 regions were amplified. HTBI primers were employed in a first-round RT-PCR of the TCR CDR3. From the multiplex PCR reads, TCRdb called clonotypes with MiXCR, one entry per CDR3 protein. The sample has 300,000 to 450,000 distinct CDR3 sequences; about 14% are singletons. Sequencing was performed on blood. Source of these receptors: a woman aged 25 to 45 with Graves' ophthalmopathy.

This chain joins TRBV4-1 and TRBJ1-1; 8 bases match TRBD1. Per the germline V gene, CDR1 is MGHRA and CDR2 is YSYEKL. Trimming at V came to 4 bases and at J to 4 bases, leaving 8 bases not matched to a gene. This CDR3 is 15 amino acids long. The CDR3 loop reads CASSRETGAVTEAFF. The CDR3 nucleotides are TGCGCCAGCAGCCGAGAGACAGGGGCGGTCACTGAAGCTTTCTTT.

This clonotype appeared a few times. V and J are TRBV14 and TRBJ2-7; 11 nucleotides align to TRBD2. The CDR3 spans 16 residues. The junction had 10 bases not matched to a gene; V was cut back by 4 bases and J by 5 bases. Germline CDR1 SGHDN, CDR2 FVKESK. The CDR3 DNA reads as TGTGCCAGCAGCCCATTTAGCGGGGGGGCAAGGCACGAGCAGTACTTC. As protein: CASSPFSGGARHEQYF. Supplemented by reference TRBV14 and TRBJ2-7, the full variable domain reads EAGVTQFPSHSVIEKGQTVTLRCDPISGHDNLYWYRRVMGKEIKFLLHFVKESKQDESGMPNNRFLAERTGGTYSTLKVQPAELEDSGVYFCASSPFSGGARHEQYFGPGTRLTVT.

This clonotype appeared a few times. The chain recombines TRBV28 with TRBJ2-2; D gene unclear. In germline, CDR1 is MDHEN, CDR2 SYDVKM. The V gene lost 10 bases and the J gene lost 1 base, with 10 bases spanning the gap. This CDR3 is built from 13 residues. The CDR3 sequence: CATYRMNTGELFF. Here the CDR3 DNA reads TGTGCCACGTACCGGATGAACACCGGGGAGCTGTTTTTT.

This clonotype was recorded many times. CDR3 sequence reads: CASSDLAGGPRSFF. The CDR3 DNA sequence: TGTGCCAGCAGTGACCTAGCGGGGGGCCCTAGATCGTTCTTC. The chain employs TRBV6-1 and TRBJ2-1, with 11 nucleotides matching TRBD2. V shed 3 bases, J shed 15 bases, and the junction held 10 bases outside the gene matches. There are 14 residues in the CDR3. The germline gives CDR1 MNHNS, CDR2 SASEGT.

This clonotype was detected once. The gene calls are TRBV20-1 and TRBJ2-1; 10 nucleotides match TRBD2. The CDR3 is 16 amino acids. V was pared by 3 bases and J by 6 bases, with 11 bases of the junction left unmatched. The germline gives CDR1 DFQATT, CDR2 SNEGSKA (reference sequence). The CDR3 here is CSASREAGGPFNEQFF. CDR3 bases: TGCAGTGCTAGTAGAGAAGCGGGGGGGCCTTTCAATGAGCAGTTCTTC.

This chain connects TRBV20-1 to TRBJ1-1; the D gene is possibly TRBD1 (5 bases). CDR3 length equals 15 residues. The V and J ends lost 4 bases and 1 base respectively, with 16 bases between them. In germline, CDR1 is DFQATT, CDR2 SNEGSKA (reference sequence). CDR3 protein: CSAKGEGPENTEAFF. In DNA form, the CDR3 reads TGCAGTGCTAAAGGGGAGGGACCGGAGAACACTGAAGCTTTCTTT.

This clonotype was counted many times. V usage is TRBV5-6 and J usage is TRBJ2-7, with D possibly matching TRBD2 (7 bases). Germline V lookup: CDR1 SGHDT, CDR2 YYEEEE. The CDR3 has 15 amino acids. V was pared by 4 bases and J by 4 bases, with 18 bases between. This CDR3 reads CASSPGGAVRYEQYF. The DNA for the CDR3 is TGTGCCAGCAGCCCGGGGGGCGCCGTCCGGTACGAGCAGTACTTC.

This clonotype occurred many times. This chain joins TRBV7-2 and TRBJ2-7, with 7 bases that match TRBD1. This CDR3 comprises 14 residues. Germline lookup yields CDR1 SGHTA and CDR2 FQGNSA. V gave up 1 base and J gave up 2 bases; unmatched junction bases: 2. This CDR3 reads CASSLVGQAYEQYF. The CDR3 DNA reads TGTGCCAGCAGCTTAGTCGGACAGGCCTACGAGCAGTACTTC.

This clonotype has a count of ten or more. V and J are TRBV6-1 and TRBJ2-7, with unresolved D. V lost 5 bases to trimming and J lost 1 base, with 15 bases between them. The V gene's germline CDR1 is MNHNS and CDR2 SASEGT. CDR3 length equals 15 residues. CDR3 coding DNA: TGTGCCAGCAGTATTTCTACACGGGCTTCCTACGAGCAGTACTTC. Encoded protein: CASSISTRASYEQYF.

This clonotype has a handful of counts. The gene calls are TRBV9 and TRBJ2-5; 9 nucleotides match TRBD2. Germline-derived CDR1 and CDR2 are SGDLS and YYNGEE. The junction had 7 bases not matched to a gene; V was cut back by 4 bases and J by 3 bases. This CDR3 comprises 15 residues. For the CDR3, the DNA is TGTGCCAGCAGCACTAAGGGACTAGCCAAAGAGACCCAGTACTTC. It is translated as CASSTKGLAKETQYF.

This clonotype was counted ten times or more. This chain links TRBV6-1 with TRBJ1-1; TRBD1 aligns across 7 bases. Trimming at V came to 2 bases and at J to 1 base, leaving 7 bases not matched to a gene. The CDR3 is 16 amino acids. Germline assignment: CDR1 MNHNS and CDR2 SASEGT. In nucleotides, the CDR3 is TGTGCCAGCAGTGAAACCGAGGCAGGGGGGAACACTGAAGCTTTCTTT. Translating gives CASSETEAGGNTEAFF.

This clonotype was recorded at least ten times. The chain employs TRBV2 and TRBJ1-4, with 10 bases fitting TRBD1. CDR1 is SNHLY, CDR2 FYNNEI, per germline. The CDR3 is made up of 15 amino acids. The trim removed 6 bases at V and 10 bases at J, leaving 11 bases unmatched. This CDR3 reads CASRQRGQGIGKLFF. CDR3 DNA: TGTGCCAGCAGACAGAGGGGACAGGGGATAGGAAAACTGTTTTTT.

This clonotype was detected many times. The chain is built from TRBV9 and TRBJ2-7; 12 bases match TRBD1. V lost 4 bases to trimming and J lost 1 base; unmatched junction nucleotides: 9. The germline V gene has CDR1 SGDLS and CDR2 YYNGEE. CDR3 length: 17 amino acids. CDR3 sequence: CASSPIAGQGASYEQYF. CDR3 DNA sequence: TGTGCCAGCAGCCCAATCGCGGGACAGGGGGCATCCTACGAGCAGTACTTC.

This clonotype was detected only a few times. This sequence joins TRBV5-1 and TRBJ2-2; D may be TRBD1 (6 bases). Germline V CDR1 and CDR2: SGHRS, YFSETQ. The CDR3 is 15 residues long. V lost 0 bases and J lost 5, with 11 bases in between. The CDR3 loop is CASSLDRAGTGELFF. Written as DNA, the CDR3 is TGCGCCAGCAGCTTGGACAGGGCGGGTACCGGGGAGCTGTTTTTT.

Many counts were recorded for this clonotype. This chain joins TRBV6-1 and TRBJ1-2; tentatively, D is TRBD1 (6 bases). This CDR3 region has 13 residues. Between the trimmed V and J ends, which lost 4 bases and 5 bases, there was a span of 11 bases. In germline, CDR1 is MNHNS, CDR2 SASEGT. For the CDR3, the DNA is TGTGCCAGCAGTGGGTCCGGACAGTATGGCTACACCTTC. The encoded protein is CASSGSGQYGYTF.

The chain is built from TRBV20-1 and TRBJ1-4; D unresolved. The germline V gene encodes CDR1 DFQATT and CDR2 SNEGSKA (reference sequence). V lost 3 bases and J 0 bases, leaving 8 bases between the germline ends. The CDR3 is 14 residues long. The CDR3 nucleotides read TGCAGTGCTAGTCGTAGGGCAACTAATGAAAAACTGTTTTTT. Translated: CSASRRATNEKLFF.

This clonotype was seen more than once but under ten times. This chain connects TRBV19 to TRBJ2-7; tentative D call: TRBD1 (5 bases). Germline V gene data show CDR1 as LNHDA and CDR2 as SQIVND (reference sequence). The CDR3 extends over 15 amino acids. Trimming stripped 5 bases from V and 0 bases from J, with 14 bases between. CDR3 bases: TGTGCCAGTAGTTGGGGTCGCAGGGACTCCTACGAGCAGTACTTC. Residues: CASSWGRRDSYEQYF.

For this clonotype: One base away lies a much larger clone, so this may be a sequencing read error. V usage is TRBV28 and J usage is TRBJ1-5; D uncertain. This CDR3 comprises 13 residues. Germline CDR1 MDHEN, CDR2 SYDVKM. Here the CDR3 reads CASREGSNQPEHF. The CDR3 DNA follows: TGTGCCTCAAGGGAAGGGAGCAATCAGCCCGAGCATTTT.

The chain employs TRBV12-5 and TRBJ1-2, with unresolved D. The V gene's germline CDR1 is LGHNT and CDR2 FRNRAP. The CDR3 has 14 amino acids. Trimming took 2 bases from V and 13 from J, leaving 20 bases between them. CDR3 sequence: CASGLPLRRTQATF. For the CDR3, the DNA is TGTGCTAGTGGTTTGCCCCTTCGAAGGACCCAGGCCACCTTC.

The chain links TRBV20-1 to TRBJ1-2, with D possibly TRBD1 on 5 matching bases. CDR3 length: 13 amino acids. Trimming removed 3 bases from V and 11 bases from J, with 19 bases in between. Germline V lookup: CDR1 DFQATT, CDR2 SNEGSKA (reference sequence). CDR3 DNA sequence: TGCAGTGCTAGGTCCCGGGACCTGAAGGGTTACACCTTC. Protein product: CSARSRDLKGYTF.

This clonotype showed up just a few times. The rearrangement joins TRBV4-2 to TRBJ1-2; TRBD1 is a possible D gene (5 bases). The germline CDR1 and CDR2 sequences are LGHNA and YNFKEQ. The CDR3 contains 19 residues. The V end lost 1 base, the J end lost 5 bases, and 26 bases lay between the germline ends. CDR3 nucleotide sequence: TGTGCCAGCAGCCAAGTGGACATCAGGCAAGGAGGGAAGGGATATGGCTACACCTTC. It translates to CASSQVDIRQGGKGYGYTF.

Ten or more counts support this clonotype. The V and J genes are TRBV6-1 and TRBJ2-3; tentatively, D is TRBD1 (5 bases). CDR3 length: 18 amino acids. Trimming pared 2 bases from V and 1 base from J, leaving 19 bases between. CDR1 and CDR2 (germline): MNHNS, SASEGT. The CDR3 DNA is TGTGCCAGCAGTGAAAGGCCTTGGGGCGCGGCGGGCACAGATACGCAGTATTTT. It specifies CASSERPWGAAGTDTQYF.

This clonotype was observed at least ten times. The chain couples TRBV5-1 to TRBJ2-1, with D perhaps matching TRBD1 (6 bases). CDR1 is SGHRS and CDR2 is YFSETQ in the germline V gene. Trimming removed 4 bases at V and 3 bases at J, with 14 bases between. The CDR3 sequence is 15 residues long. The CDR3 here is CASSAQTGSYNEQFF. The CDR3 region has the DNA TGCGCCAGCAGCGCCCAAACAGGGAGCTACAATGAGCAGTTCTTC.

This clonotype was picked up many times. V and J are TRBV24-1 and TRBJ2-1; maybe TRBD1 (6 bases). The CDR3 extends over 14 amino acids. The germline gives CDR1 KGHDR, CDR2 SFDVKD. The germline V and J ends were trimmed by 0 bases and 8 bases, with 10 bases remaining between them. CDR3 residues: CATSDLPSGDEQFF. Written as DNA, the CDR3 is TGTGCCACCAGTGATTTGCCCTCAGGGGATGAGCAGTTCTTC.

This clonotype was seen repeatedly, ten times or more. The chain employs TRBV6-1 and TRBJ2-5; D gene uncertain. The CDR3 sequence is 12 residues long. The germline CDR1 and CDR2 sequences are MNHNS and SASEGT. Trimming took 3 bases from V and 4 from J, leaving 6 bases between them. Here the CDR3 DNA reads TGTGCCAGCAGTGAGTACGGAGAGACCCAGTACTTC. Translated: CASSEYGETQYF.

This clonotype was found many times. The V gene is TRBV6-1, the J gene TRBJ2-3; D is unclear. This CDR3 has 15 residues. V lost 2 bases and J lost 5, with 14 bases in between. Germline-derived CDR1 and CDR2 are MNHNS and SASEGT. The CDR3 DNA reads TGTGCCAGCAGTGAATATGATTTAATGGTAGATACGCAGTATTTT. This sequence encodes CASSEYDLMVDTQYF.